This is a list of T cell receptor beta chains from one sample in a study of blood T cell repertoires in COVID-19. TCRdb's copy holds only in-frame clones and misses some; the assay was immunoSEQ multiplex PCR. The sample carries 100,000 to 150,000 clones, 86% recorded once. Specimen: peripheral blood. The source of these receptors is a human donor in a cohort sampled during active COVID-19. Each CDR3 is given with its conserved first and last residue. A D gene is named only where the DNA matches it firmly. Rows may omit the clone size; those that give it use once, few, many or a size class.

TGTGCCAGCAGCCCGAGGGAGGGGTCCTACGAGCAGTACTTC,CASSPREGSYEQYF,few,TRBJ2-7,TRBV7-9,TRBD2
TGTGCCAGCAGCCCACCCGGGAAGGGCTATGGCTACACCTTC,CASSPPGKGYGYTF,NA,TRBJ1-2,TRBV5-6,NA
TGTGCCAGTAGTACAGGGTCCCGTGGCTACACCTTC,CASSTGSRGYTF,NA,TRBJ1-2,TRBV19,NA
TGTGCCAGCAGCGATCAGGGGAATTCTTTGGATGAGCAGTTCTTC,CASSDQGNSLDEQFF,NA,TRBJ2-1,TRBV9,NA
TGTGCCAGCAGAGTACTACCAACCTACGAGCAGTACTTC,CASRVLPTYEQYF,few,TRBJ2-7,TRBV5-4,NA
TGTGCCAGTAGTATAGGCAATTTCAGGCAGTTCTTC,CASSIGNFRQFF,NA,TRBJ2-1,TRBV19,NA
TGTGCCACCAGCAGAGCACGGGAGCCGTACAATGAGCAGTTCTTC,CATSRAREPYNEQFF,NA,TRBJ2-1,TRBV15,NA
TGTGCCACCAGCAGAGATAGAGGGGGAGACTCCTACGAGCAGTACTTC,CATSRDRGGDSYEQYF,NA,TRBJ2-7,TRBV15,NA
TGTGCCAGCAGTCCGGGGATAGGATTGTATGAGCAGTTCTTC,CASSPGIGLYEQFF,NA,TRBJ2-1,TRBV27,NA
TGTGCCATCAGGAGGGACACTGGAAACACCATATATTTT,CAIRRDTGNTIYF,few,TRBJ1-3,TRBV10-3,NA
TGTGCCAGCAGTTTCGGAGTAAACTATGGCTACACCTTC,CASSFGVNYGYTF,few,TRBJ1-2,TRBV12-3/TRBV12-4,NA
TGTGCCAGCAGTTATGACGGAGCCACCTACGAGCAGTACTTC,CASSYDGATYEQYF,NA,TRBJ2-7,TRBV6-5,NA
TGTGCCACCAGGGGCGGGGGCTCTGGGGCCAACGTCCTGACTTTC,CATRGGGSGANVLTF,once,TRBJ2-6,TRBV15,TRBD2
TGCAGGATAGCAGGGGGCACTGAAGCTTTCTTT,CRIAGGTEAFF,NA,TRBJ1-1,TRBV20-1,TRBD1